Listed here is a single T cell receptor (beta chain). TCRdb's table, derived via immunoSEQ multiplex PCR, lists solely in-frame clones and lacks some. The data show some 3,100 clones, 65% seen once. This CDR3 region has 13 residues. Germline lookup yields CDR1 LGHNT and CDR2 FRNRAP. Trimming cost V 8 bases and J 6 bases, with 13 bases left between them. These data are taken from a study of tumor-infiltrating lymphocytes in localized non-small cell lung cancer. Study overall: Tumor tissue and non-adjacent uninvolved lung came from each patient.

Sequenced: uninvolved lung tissue not adjacent to the tumor. The chain couples TRBV12-5 to TRBJ2-2; the D gene is possibly TRBD1 (6 bases). The receptor's source is a human donor with non-small cell lung cancer. Here the CDR3 reads CASLAGVAGELFF. CDR3 DNA: TGTGCTAGTTTGGCAGGGGTTGCCGGGGAGCTGTTTTTT. Looking up the rest from reference TRBV12-5 and TRBJ2-2 gives the full variable domain: DARVTQTPRHKVTEMGQEVTMRCQPILGHNTVFWYRQTMMQGLELLAYFRNRAPLDDSGMPKDRFSAEMPDATLATLKIQPSEPRDSAVYFCASLAGVAGELFFGEGSRLTVL.